This TCR beta chain was identified in a study of control samples from healthy donors and cancer patients. The repertoire was sequenced with immunoSEQ multiplex PCR; TCRdb's copy has only in-frame clones and lacks some. The sample consists of about 160,000 clones, 96% of them appearing once. J was trimmed by 8 bases and V by 5 bases; bases with no gene match: 9. This CDR3 spans 15 amino acids. Germline V gene sequence: CDR1 SGHTA, CDR2 FQGTGA. The V call is TRBV7-3, the J call TRBJ2-1, with 10 bases fitting TRBD2. The source is a woman in her twenties or thirties in good health. The sequencing input was blood. CDR3: CASSPLGLATHEQFF. The CDR3 nucleotides read TGTGCCAGCAGCCCCCTGGGACTAGCGACCCATGAGCAGTTCTTC.